The rows below give T cell receptor beta chains drawn from one sample of a study of blood T cell repertoires in COVID-19. Clones were read by immunoSEQ multiplex PCR, and TCRdb kept only the in-frame ones, dropping some. The data show over 50,000 clones, with around 86% seen just once and about 10% held by the top ten. The sample was peripheral blood. The receptors stem from a human donor in a cohort sampled during active COVID-19. Both conserved end residues are trimmed from each CDR3.

V gene: TRBV29-1
J gene: TRBJ2-7
CDR3 protein: SVGGGGGGYEQY

V gene: TRBV19
J gene: TRBJ2-3
CDR3 protein: ASSMSLAAPDTQY

V gene: TRBV7-9
J gene: TRBJ1-1
CDR3 protein: ASSLPGTEAF

V gene: TRBV5-1
J gene: TRBJ2-2
CDR3 protein: ASSLRPSGNTGELF

V gene: TRBV7-6
J gene: TRBJ2-1
CDR3 protein: ASSFRGANHDEQF

V gene: TRBV10-3
J gene: TRBJ2-7
CDR3 protein: AIHGRDSYEQY

V gene: TRBV27
J gene: TRBJ2-7
CDR3 protein: ASSIDRVHEQY

V gene: TRBV7-3
J gene: TRBJ2-7
CDR3 protein: ASSETSGRAYEQY

V gene: TRBV19
J gene: TRBJ2-7
CDR3 protein: ASSIGGRTYEQY

V gene: TRBV28
J gene: TRBJ2-7
CDR3 protein: ASVGGRVGGEQY

V gene: TRBV7-2
J gene: TRBJ2-1
CDR3 protein: ASSFPGRGPNEQF

V gene: TRBV18
J gene: TRBJ2-2
CDR3 protein: ASSPGTGGRTGELF

V gene: TRBV2
J gene: TRBJ2-6
CDR3 protein: ASKYRDTAGANVLT

V gene: TRBV4-1
J gene: TRBJ2-3
CDR3 protein: ASSQGGAGGGTDTQY

V gene: TRBV3-1/TRBV3-2
J gene: TRBJ1-6
CDR3 protein: ASSQGQDNSPLH

V gene: TRBV18
J gene: TRBJ1-2
CDR3 protein: ASSGSLRETSPNYGYT

V gene: TRBV10-1
J gene: TRBJ1-3
CDR3 protein: ATSPGTGNTIY

V gene: TRBV6-6
J gene: TRBJ1-1
CDR3 protein: ASSYLGQEAF

V gene: TRBV2
J gene: TRBJ2-1
CDR3 protein: ASSENVASREQF

V gene: TRBV6-2/TRBV6-3
J gene: TRBJ2-2
CDR3 protein: ASSYSRMAGWGPGELF

V gene: TRBV5-8
J gene: TRBJ2-7
CDR3 protein: ASSPAGPEQY

V gene: TRBV2
J gene: TRBJ2-1
CDR3 protein: ASKALGGRGQF

V gene: TRBV9
J gene: TRBJ2-2
CDR3 protein: ASSLLAGGPNTGELF

V gene: TRBV2
J gene: TRBJ1-1
CDR3 protein: ASSRGPGDEAF

V gene: TRBV28
J gene: TRBJ2-2
CDR3 protein: ASIQGATYTGELF

V gene: TRBV9
J gene: TRBJ2-1
CDR3 protein: ASSATSTLADEQF

V gene: TRBV12-5
J gene: TRBJ2-1
CDR3 protein: ASGLYLGGGGNEQF

V gene: TRBV4-3
J gene: TRBJ1-4
CDR3 protein: ASSQAPTTNEKLF

V gene: TRBV28
J gene: TRBJ1-3
CDR3 protein: ASSFHPGQGDSGNTIY

V gene: TRBV5-4
J gene: TRBJ2-7
CDR3 protein: ASSGGLAGGRRNEQY

V gene: TRBV28
J gene: TRBJ1-5
CDR3 protein: ASSLLSDNQPQH

V gene: TRBV7-2
J gene: TRBJ2-1
CDR3 protein: ASSLRRDSNNEQF

V gene: TRBV3-1/TRBV3-2
J gene: TRBJ2-3
CDR3 protein: ASSQDLAGAADTQY

V gene: TRBV21-1
J gene: TRBJ2-7
CDR3 protein: ASSKDVPESEQY

V gene: TRBV27
J gene: TRBJ1-2
CDR3 protein: ASSLSREYGYT

V gene: TRBV19
J gene: TRBJ1-1
CDR3 protein: ASTNGQRLRTEAF

V gene: TRBV6-5
J gene: TRBJ2-7
CDR3 protein: ASSYAGSAYEQY

V gene: TRBV5-5
J gene: TRBJ2-7
CDR3 protein: ASSTGPRGDYEQY

V gene: TRBV11-3
J gene: TRBJ2-3
CDR3 protein: ASSLSVWGQGTDTQY

V gene: TRBV7-9
J gene: TRBJ2-1
CDR3 protein: ASSSTSGRAWYEQF

V gene: TRBV25-1
J gene: TRBJ2-5
CDR3 protein: ASSEGLDSVGETQY

V gene: TRBV9
J gene: TRBJ2-1
CDR3 protein: ASSLQGAAYNEQF

V gene: TRBV19
J gene: TRBJ1-4
CDR3 protein: ASTRGPNEKLF

V gene: TRBV2
J gene: TRBJ2-7
CDR3 protein: ASSVPPYEQY

V gene: TRBV5-1
J gene: TRBJ2-6
CDR3 protein: ASSLTVSGANVLT

V gene: TRBV15
J gene: TRBJ2-1
CDR3 protein: ATSSRGSNEQF

V gene: TRBV7-2
J gene: TRBJ2-1
CDR3 protein: ASSLVGLVSNEQF

V gene: TRBV25-1
J gene: TRBJ2-5
CDR3 protein: ASSELGGETQY

V gene: TRBV7-9
J gene: TRBJ1-1
CDR3 protein: ASSLWDRGTEAF

V gene: TRBV6-2/TRBV6-3
J gene: TRBJ2-6
CDR3 protein: ASSRQGLVSGANVLT

V gene: TRBV7-9
J gene: TRBJ1-4
CDR3 protein: ASSPTGRDEKLF

V gene: TRBV5-8
J gene: TRBJ1-5
CDR3 protein: AGAYSNQPQH

V gene: TRBV28
J gene: TRBJ2-1
CDR3 protein: ASSGLWRGTSGRPGEQF